This T cell receptor beta chain stems from a study of PD-1 blockade in classical Hodgkin lymphoma. Clones were sequenced by immunoSEQ multiplex PCR, and TCRdb holds only the in-frame ones, with some missing. The profile shows 41,000 or so clones, nearly 70% of them singletons. The CDR3 totals 17 residues. V was trimmed by 1 base and J by 6 bases, leaving 21 bases between them. The germline CDR1 and CDR2 sequences are MGHRA and YSYEKL. Documented time point: cycle 4 day 1 (C4D1), after around six weeks of nivolumab. Each patient relapsed following autologous stem cell transplantation, and prior brentuximab vedotin exposure differed. The table lists this clone with a few counts.

This chain links TRBV4-1 with TRBJ1-2; tentatively, D is TRBD1 (5 bases). The clonotype was recovered from a human donor with classical Hodgkin lymphoma. This sample comprised peripheral blood mononuclear cells (PBMCs), obtained before the fourth cycle of nivolumab. This chain's CDR3 is CASSQGPGTIGDNGYTF. The CDR3 nucleotides are TGCGCCAGCAGCCAAGGGCCAGGGACGATTGGGGATAATGGCTACACCTTC.